Below, 9 T cell receptor beta chains from the same sample are listed, as sequenced in a study of T cells after yellow fever vaccination. TCRdb fed the 5' RACE reads into MiXCR, producing one record per CDR3 protein. The table records about 150,000 distinct CDR3 sequences, about 6% of them present only once. Sequencing was performed on CD4+ T cells sorted from PBMCs, taken on the day of the first yellow fever vaccination. Every receptor here comes from a man aged 18 to 35 who received the YFV17D yellow fever vaccine.

This clonotype was seen many times. The chain joins TRBV12-3 or TRBV12-4 to TRBJ2-3; 10 bases agree with TRBD2. The CDR3 consists of 15 residues. V shed 6 bases, J shed 5 bases, and the junction held 8 bases outside the gene matches. The CDR3 spells CASSPSGGDGDTQYF. For the CDR3, the DNA is TGTGCCAGCAGCCCCAGCGGGGGGGATGGAGATACGCAGTATTTT.

This clonotype was seen at least ten times. V is TRBV9 and J is TRBJ2-2; D is undetermined. The CDR3 loop spans 15 amino acids. Germline V gene sequence: CDR1 SGDLS, CDR2 YYNGEE. V shed 1 base and J shed 2 bases, with 9 bases lying between them. For the CDR3, the DNA is TGTGCCAGCAGCGTAAGGGATTTTAACACCGGGGAGCTGTTTTTT. Translated, it gives CASSVRDFNTGELFF.

This clonotype was seen a few times. The CDR3 here is CSASPPTSNTEAFF. The CDR3, as DNA: TGCAGTGCTAGCCCCCCCACCTCGAACACTGAAGCTTTCTTT. The rearrangement uses TRBV20-1 and TRBJ1-1, with D unresolved. Per the germline V gene, CDR1 is DFQATT and CDR2 is SNEGSKA (reference sequence). V lost 3 bases and J lost 1, with 12 bases in between. The CDR3 extends over 14 amino acids.

This clonotype was picked up many times. The chain employs TRBV4-3 and TRBJ2-2; 7 bases line up with TRBD1. J gave up 12 bases and V 0 bases, and 10 bases lay outside the gene matches. The CDR3 is 15 amino acids. The germline gives CDR1 LGHNA, CDR2 YSLEER. CDR3 amino acids: CASSQDDRANKKLFF. CDR3 nucleotides: TGCGCCAGCAGCCAAGATGACAGGGCAAACAAGAAGCTGTTTTTT.

The chain employs TRBV5-6 and TRBJ2-5, with D perhaps given as TRBD1 or TRBD2 (6 bases each). The CDR3 covers 14 residues. CDR1 is SGHDT, CDR2 YYEEEE, per germline. Trimming took off 9 bases at V and 1 base at J, with 16 bases between the two ends. In DNA, the CDR3 is TGTGCCATGAGCGCCGGGGGCTTCCAAGAGACCCAGTACTTC. This gives the protein CAMSAGGFQETQYF.

This clonotype was counted a few times. V usage is TRBV19 and J usage is TRBJ2-7; D gene unclear. V lost 4 bases, J lost 3 bases, and 10 bases lay in between. Germline V gene lookup returns CDR1 LNHDA and CDR2 SQIVND (reference sequence). The CDR3 length is 13 residues. The CDR3 region is CASSTGPRYEQYF. The CDR3 coding sequence is TGTGCCAGTAGTACCGGCCCGCGCTACGAGCAGTACTTC.

Many counts were recorded for this clonotype. The V and J genes are TRBV9 and TRBJ2-1; 12 bases map to TRBD2. The length of the CDR3 is 15 residues. V trimming: 4 bases; J trimming: 4 bases; junction bases outside the gene matches: 3. The germline gives CDR1 SGDLS, CDR2 YYNGEE. CDR3 region: CASSTLAGGYNEQFF. The CDR3 DNA follows: TGTGCCAGCAGCACGCTAGCGGGGGGGTACAATGAGCAGTTCTTC.

In its sample, this clonotype was seen many times. As DNA, the CDR3 is TGCGCCAGCAGGGGCGGGACAATCGATTCGGACGAGCAGTACTTC. This sequence encodes CASRGGTIDSDEQYF. The chain recombines TRBV5-1 with TRBJ2-7; D may be TRBD1 or TRBD2 (6 bases each). V was shortened by 5 bases and J by 5 bases, with 20 bases between the two germline ends. This CDR3 has 15 residues. Germline values: CDR1 SGHRS, CDR2 YFSETQ.

This clonotype was counted a few times. The J gene is TRBJ2-3, the V gene TRBV20-1; 11 bases are shared with TRBD2. V lost 8 bases and J lost 5; bases outside the gene matches: 6. Looked up from germline, CDR1 is DFQATT and CDR2 is SNEGSKA (reference sequence). The CDR3 has 13 residues. CDR3 sequence (DNA): TGCAGTTTCATAGCGGGGGGGCTAGATACGCAGTATTTT. It codes for CSFIAGGLDTQYF.